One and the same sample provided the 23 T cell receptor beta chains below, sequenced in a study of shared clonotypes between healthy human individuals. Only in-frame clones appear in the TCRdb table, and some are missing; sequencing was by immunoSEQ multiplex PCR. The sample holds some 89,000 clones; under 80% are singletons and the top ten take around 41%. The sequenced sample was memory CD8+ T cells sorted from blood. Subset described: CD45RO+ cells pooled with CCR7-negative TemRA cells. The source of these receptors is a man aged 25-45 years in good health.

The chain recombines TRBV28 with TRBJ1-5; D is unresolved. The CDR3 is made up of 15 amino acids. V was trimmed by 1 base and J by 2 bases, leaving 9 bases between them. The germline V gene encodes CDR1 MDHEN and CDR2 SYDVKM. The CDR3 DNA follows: TGTGCCAGCAGTTTATCAATCACAGGCAATCAGCCCCAGCATTTT. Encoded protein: CASSLSITGNQPQHF.

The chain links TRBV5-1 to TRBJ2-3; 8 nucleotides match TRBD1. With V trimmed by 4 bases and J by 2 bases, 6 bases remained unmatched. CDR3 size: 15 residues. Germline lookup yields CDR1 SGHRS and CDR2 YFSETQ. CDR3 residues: CASSLTGVPTDTQYF. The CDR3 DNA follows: TGCGCCAGCAGCCTGACAGGGGTCCCCACAGATACGCAGTATTTT.

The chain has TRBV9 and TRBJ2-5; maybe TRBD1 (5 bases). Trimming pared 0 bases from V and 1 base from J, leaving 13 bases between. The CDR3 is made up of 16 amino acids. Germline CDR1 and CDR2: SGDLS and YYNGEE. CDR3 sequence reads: CASSVVGRDIQETQYF. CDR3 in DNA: TGTGCCAGCAGCGTAGTCGGCAGGGATATCCAAGAGACCCAGTACTTC. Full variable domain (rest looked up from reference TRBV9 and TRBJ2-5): DSGVTQTPKHLITATGQRVTLRCSPRSGDLSVYWYQQSLDQGLQFLIQYYNGEERAKGNILERFSAQQFPDLHSELNLSSLELGDSALYFCASSVVGRDIQETQYFGPGTRLLVL.

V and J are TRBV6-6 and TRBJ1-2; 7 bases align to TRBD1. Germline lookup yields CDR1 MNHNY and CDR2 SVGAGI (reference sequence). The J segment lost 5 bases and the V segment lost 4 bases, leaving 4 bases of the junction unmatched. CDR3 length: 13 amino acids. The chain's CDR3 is CASSSWGQYGYTF. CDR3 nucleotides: TGTGCCAGCAGTTCCTGGGGACAGTATGGCTACACCTTC.

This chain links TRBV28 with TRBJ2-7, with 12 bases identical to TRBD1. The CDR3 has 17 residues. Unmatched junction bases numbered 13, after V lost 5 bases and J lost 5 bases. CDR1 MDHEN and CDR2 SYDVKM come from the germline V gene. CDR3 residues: CASSPTLTGTGGHEQYF. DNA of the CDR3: TGTGCCAGCAGTCCCACGTTGACCGGGACAGGGGGCCACGAGCAGTACTTC.

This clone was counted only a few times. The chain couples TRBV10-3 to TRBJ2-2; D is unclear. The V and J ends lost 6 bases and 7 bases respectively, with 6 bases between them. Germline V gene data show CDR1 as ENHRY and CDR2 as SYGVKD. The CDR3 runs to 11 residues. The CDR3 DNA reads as TGTGCCATCAGCAGTGGCGGGGAGCTGTTTTTT. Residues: CAISSGGELFF.

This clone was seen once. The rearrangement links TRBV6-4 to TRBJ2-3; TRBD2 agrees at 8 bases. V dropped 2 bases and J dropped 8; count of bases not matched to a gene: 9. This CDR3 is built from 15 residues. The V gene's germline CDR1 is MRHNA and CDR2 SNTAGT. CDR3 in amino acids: CASSDGREGLGTQYF. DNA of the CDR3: TGTGCCAGCAGTGACGGTCGGGAGGGCCTAGGTACGCAGTATTTT.

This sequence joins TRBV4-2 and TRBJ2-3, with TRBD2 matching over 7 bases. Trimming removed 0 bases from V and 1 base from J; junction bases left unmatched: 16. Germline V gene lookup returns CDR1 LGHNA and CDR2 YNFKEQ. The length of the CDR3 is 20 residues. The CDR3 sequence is CASSQDVDRRAGWGTDTQYF. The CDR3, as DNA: TGTGCCAGCAGCCAAGATGTAGATCGTCGAGCGGGGTGGGGCACAGATACGCAGTATTTT.

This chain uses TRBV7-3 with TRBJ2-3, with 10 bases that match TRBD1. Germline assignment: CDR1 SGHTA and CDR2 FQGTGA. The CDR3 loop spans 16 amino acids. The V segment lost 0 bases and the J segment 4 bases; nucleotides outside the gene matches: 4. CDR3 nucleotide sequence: TGTGCCAGCAGCTTAACTCGGGACAGGGGCGCAGATACGCAGTATTTT. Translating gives CASSLTRDRGADTQYF.

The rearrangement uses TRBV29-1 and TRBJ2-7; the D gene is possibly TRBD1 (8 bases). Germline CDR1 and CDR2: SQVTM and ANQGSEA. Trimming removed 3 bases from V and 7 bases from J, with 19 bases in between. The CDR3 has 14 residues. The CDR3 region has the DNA TGCAGCGTTGACCAAGGACAGGGAGGGTGGGAGCAGTACTTC. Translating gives CSVDQGQGGWEQYF.

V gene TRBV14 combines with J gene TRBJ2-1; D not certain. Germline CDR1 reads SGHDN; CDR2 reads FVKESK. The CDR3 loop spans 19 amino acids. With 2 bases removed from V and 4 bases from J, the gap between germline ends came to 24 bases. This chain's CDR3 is CASSQRHFMLLPQYNEQFF. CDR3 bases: TGTGCCAGCAGCCAACGACATTTTATGCTACTACCTCAATACAATGAGCAGTTCTTC.

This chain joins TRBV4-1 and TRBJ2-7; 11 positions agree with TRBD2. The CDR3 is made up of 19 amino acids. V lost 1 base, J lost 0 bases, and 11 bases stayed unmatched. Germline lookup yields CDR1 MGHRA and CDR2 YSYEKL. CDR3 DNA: TGCGCCAGCAGCCAAGGGGAGAATAGCGGGAGGGAAAGCTCCTACGAGCAGTACTTC. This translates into CASSQGENSGRESSYEQYF.

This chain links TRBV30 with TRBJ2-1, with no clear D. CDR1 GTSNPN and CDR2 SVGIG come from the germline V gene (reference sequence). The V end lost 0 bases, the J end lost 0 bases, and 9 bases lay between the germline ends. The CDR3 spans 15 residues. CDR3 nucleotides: TGTGCCTGGAGTGTAAGGAGCTCCTCCTACAATGAGCAGTTCTTC. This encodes CAWSVRSSSYNEQFF.

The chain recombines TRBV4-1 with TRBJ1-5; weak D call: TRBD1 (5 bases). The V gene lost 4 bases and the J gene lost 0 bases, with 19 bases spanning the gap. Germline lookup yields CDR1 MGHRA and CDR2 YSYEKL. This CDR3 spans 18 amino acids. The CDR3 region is CASSPTRQTPDSNQPQHF. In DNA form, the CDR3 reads TGCGCCAGCAGCCCCACACGACAGACGCCCGATAGCAATCAGCCCCAGCATTTT.

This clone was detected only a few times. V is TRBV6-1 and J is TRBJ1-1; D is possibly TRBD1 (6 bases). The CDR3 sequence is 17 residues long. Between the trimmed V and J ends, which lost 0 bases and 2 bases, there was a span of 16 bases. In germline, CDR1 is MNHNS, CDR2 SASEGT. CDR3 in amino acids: CASSEAEGDKGNTEAFF. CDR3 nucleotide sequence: TGTGCCAGCAGTGAAGCTGAGGGGGACAAAGGTAACACTGAAGCTTTCTTT.

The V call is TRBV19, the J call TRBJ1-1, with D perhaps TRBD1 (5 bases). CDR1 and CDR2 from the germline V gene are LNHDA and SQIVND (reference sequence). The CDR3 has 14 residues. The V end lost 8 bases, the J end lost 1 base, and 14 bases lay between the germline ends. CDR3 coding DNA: TGTGCCAGTGCGTGGGTGGGGCAGAACACTGAAGCTTTCTTT. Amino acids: CASAWVGQNTEAFF.

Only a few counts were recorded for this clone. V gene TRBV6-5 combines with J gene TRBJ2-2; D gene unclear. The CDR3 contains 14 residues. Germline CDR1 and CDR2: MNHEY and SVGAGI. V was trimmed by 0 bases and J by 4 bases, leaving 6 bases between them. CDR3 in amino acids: CASSYSTRTGELFF. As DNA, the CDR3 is TGTGCCAGCAGTTACTCGACCCGCACCGGGGAGCTGTTTTTT.

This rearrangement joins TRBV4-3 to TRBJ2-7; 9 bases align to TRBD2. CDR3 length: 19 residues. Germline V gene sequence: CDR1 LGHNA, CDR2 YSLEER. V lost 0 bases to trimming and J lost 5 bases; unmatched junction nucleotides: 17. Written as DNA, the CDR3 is TGCGCCAGCAGCCAAGATGAGGTGAGACTAGCGGTTTCCCGGGACGAGCAGTACTTC. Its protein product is CASSQDEVRLAVSRDEQYF.

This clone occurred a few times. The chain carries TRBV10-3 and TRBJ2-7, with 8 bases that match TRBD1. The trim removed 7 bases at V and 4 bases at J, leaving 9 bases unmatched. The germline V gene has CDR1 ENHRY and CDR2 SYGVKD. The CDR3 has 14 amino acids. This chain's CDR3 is CAIIPDRVPYEQYF. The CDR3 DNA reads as TGTGCCATCATACCGGACAGGGTCCCGTACGAGCAGTACTTC.

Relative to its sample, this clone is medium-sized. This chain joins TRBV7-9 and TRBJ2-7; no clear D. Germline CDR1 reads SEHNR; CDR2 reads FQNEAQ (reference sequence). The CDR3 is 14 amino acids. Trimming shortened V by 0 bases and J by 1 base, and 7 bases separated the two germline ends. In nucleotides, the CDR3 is TGTGCCAGCAGCTTAGCGGGTTGGTCCTACGAGCAGTACTTC. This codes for CASSLAGWSYEQYF. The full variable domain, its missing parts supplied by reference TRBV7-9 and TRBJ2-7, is DTGVSQNPRHKITKRGQNVTFRCDPISEHNRLYWYRQTLGQGPEFLTYFQNEAQLEKSRLLSDRFSAERPKGSFSTLEIQRTEQGDSAMYLCASSLAGWSYEQYFGPGTRLTVT.

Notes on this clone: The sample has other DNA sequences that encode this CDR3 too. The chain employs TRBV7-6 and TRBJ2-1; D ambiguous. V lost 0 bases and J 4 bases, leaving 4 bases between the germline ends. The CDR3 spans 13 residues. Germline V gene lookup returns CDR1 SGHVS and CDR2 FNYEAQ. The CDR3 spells CASSLAAYNEQFF. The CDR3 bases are TGTGCCAGCAGCTTAGCTGCGTACAATGAGCAGTTCTTC.

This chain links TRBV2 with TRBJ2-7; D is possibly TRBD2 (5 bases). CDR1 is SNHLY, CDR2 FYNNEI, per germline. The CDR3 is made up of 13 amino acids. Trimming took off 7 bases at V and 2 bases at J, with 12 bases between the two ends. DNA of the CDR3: TGTGCCAGCAACCGGCCGGGAACCTACGAGCAGTACTTC. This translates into CASNRPGTYEQYF.

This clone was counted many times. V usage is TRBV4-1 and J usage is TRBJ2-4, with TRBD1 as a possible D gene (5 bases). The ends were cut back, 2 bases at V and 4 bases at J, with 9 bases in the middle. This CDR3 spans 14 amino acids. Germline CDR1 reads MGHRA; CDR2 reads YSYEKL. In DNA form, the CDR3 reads TGCGCCAGCAGCCAAATAGGGGAAAAAAACATTCAGTACTTC. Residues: CASSQIGEKNIQYF.